A single sample gave rise to the 27 T cell receptor beta chains below, sequenced in a study of CD8 T cells in ankylosing spondylitis. TCRdb re-derived calls from the 5' RACE reads in MiXCR, one entry per CDR3 protein. Of about 160,000 distinct CDR3 sequences listed, around 9.6% were seen once; the top ten hold over 13%. Sequenced sample: blood, either unsorted or a sorted T cell fraction (not recorded which). Receptors were obtained from a female donor with ankylosing spondylitis or in good health (not recorded which).

This clonotype appeared many times. The chain links TRBV12-3 or TRBV12-4 to TRBJ2-1; 8 bases are shared with TRBD2. Trimming took 5 bases from V and 5 from J; bases not matched to a gene: 8. CDR3 length equals 15 residues. The CDR3 is CASSPDRGGNNEQFF. In nucleotides, the CDR3 is TGTGCCAGCAGTCCCGACCGGGGGGGCAACAATGAGCAGTTCTTC.

The rearrangement links TRBV25-1 to TRBJ2-3, with 8 bases identical to TRBD2. Germline loops: CDR1 MGHDK, CDR2 SYGVNS. V trimming: 3 bases; J trimming: 9 bases; junction bases outside the gene matches: 5. The CDR3 totals 13 residues. This CDR3 reads CASSDASGRTQYF. The CDR3 bases are TGTGCCAGCAGTGATGCGAGCGGGAGAACGCAGTATTTT. Using reference TRBV25-1 and TRBJ2-3 for the parts outside the CDR3, the full variable domain is EADIYQTPRYLVIGTGKKITLECSQTMGHDKMYWYQQDPGMELHLIHYSYGVNSTEKGDLSSESTVSRIRTEHFPLTLESARPSHTSQYLCASSDASGRTQYFGPGTRLTVL.

The chain is built from TRBV29-1 and TRBJ1-1; D ambiguous. The V and J ends lost 5 bases and 1 base respectively, with 11 bases between them. This CDR3 is built from 13 residues. Germline-derived CDR1 and CDR2 are SQVTM and ANQGSEA. CDR3 coding DNA: TGCAGCGTTCGGGCCGAGTGGAACACTGAAGCTTTCTTT. Amino acids: CSVRAEWNTEAFF.

The chain carries TRBV13 and TRBJ2-5; D assignment may be TRBD1 or TRBD2 (5 bases each). The CDR3 runs 14 residues. The V and J ends lost 4 bases and 5 bases respectively, with 14 bases between them. From germline, CDR1 is PRHDT and CDR2 FYEKMQ (reference sequence). The CDR3 sequence: CASSSRDGIETQYF. CDR3 coding DNA: TGTGCCAGCAGCTCCCGGGACGGTATCGAGACCCAGTACTTC.

The CDR3 coding sequence is TGTGCCAGCAGCTCTAGTAGGGGAGATACGCAGTATTTT. It codes for CASSSSRGDTQYF. The gene calls are TRBV7-6 and TRBJ2-3, with D possibly being TRBD1 (5 bases). The germline V and J ends were trimmed by 4 bases and 5 bases, with 10 bases remaining between them. The CDR3 runs to 13 residues. The germline CDR1 and CDR2 sequences are SGHVS and FNYEAQ. Drawing the rest from reference TRBV7-6 and TRBJ2-3, the complete variable domain is GAGVSQSPRYKVTKRGQDVALRCDPISGHVSLYWYRQALGQGPEFLTYFNYEAQQDKSGLPNDRFSAERPEGSISTLTIQRTEQRDSAMYRCASSSSRGDTQYFGPGTRLTVL.

This clonotype was observed a handful of times. The chain links TRBV24-1 to TRBJ2-1; 12 bases are a match to TRBD2. The V gene end was trimmed by 6 bases and the J gene end by 7 bases; junction bases not matched to a gene: 6. This CDR3 has 15 residues. The germline V gene encodes CDR1 KGHDR and CDR2 SFDVKD. CDR3 nucleotides: TGTGCCACCAGTCCGACTAGCGGGAGTTTTAATGAGCAGTTCTTC. Protein sequence: CATSPTSGSFNEQFF.

This clonotype has at least ten counts. The chain joins TRBV12-3 or TRBV12-4 to TRBJ2-1; 10 bases are shared with TRBD2. The junction had 0 bases not matched to a gene; V was cut back by 6 bases and J by 10 bases. This CDR3 comprises 11 residues. The CDR3 is CASRGLAEQFF. DNA of the CDR3: TGTGCCAGCAGGGGACTAGCGGAGCAGTTCTTC.

The chain uses TRBV28 and TRBJ2-6; perhaps TRBD2 as D (5 bases). Trimming cost V 2 bases and J 0 bases, with 17 bases left between them. Germline CDR1 is MDHEN and CDR2 is SYDVKM. The CDR3 consists of 19 residues. CDR3 DNA: TGTGCCAGCAGTTTAATTTGGAGGACCCGGGGCTCTGGGGCCAACGTCCTGACTTTC. This codes for CASSLIWRTRGSGANVLTF.

This clonotype was recorded many times. The chain couples TRBV7-3 to TRBJ2-5; perhaps TRBD2 as D (6 bases). Per the germline V gene, CDR1 is SGHTA and CDR2 is FQGTGA. Trimming removed 0 bases at V and 1 base at J, with 6 bases between. The CDR3 contains 14 residues. The CDR3 region has the DNA TGTGCCAGCAGCTTAACTAGCGGCCAAGAGACCCAGTACTTC. Its translation is CASSLTSGQETQYF.

The chain has TRBV6-2 or TRBV6-3 and TRBJ2-7; TRBD2 matches 12 bases. CDR1 and CDR2 from the germline V gene are MNHEY and SVGEGT. This CDR3 spans 13 amino acids. J was trimmed by 4 bases and V by 10 bases; bases with no gene match: 5. CDR3 in DNA: TGTGCCACTTGGACTAGCGGGACTTACGAGCAGTACTTC. Translation gives CATWTSGTYEQYF.

This clonotype has just a few counts. V usage is TRBV5-5 and J usage is TRBJ2-7; no reliable D call. The CDR3 is 14 residues long. CDR1 SGHKS and CDR2 YYEKEE come from the germline V gene (reference sequence). Deletions cut 0 bases from V and 2 bases from J, with 9 bases between. The chain's CDR3 is CASSLVSSTYEQYF. CDR3 sequence (DNA): TGTGCCAGCAGCTTGGTGTCCAGTACCTACGAGCAGTACTTC.

This clonotype occurred a few times. At one boundary the junction diverges from the germline segment, which might be a read error. The CDR3: CASSGTGTGSHEQYF. Here the CDR3 DNA reads TGTGCTAGCAGCGGAACCGGGACAGGGAGCCACGAGCAGTACTTC. The chain carries TRBV9 and TRBJ2-7; 9 bases line up with TRBD1. Germline-derived CDR1 and CDR2 are SGDLS and YYNGEE. The CDR3 contains 15 residues.

This chain uses TRBV11-2 with TRBJ2-7, with D perhaps matching TRBD2 (5 bases). Germline values: CDR1 SGHAT, CDR2 FQNNGV. The length of the CDR3 is 14 residues. V gave up 1 base and J gave up 0 bases, with 7 bases separating them. CDR3 loop: CASSLGRASYEQYF. For the CDR3, the DNA is TGTGCCAGCAGCTTAGGGCGGGCCTCCTACGAGCAGTACTTC.

With regard to this clonotype: The junction departs from germline at one end; a sequencing error may be responsible. The rearrangement uses TRBV28 and TRBJ1-1; no definite D call. The CDR3 has 14 amino acids. CDR1 is MDHEN, CDR2 SYDVKM, per germline. In nucleotides, the CDR3 is TGTGCCAGCAGCTTTCAGTACATGAACACGGAAGCTTTCTTT. Protein: CASSFQYMNTEAFF.

This clonotype has a handful of counts. The rearrangement joins TRBV20-1 to TRBJ2-5; D may be TRBD1 or TRBD2 (6 bases each). Germline CDR1 reads DFQATT; CDR2 reads SNEGSKA (reference sequence). Trimming took off 5 bases at V and 2 bases at J, with 9 bases between the two ends. The CDR3 spans 12 residues. CDR3 loop: CSALGGQETQYF. DNA for the CDR3: TGCAGTGCTCTAGGGGGGCAAGAGACCCAGTACTTC.

This clonotype was recorded a few times. J is TRBJ2-7 and V is TRBV29-1, with TRBD2 identical over 8 bases. Germline CDR1 and CDR2: SQVTM and ANQGSEA. Trimming at V came to 4 bases and at J to 3 bases, leaving 5 bases not matched to a gene. The CDR3 loop spans 13 amino acids. The CDR3 here is CSVVSGTGYEQYF. The CDR3 DNA follows: TGCAGCGTTGTTAGCGGGACGGGCTACGAGCAGTACTTC.

This clonotype appeared many times. The chain couples TRBV12-3 or TRBV12-4 to TRBJ1-1; TRBD1 is a possible D gene (5 bases). V lost 4 bases to trimming and J lost 5 bases, with 17 bases between them. The CDR3 runs to 15 residues. The CDR3 DNA reads as TGTGCCAGCAGTTCCCCCTATGGGGGGAGGACTGAAGCTTTCTTT. It specifies CASSSPYGGRTEAFF.

This clonotype was picked up a small number of times. J is TRBJ1-5 and V is TRBV12-3 or TRBV12-4, with D tentatively TRBD1 (5 bases). V lost 7 bases and J lost 4, with 11 bases in between. The CDR3 is 13 amino acids. The CDR3 coding sequence is TGTGCCAGCATGGGGGATCCTAATCAGCCCCAGCATTTT. This gives the protein CASMGDPNQPQHF.

This clonotype was recorded many times. The CDR3 loop is CASSLVEGGSPQHF. DNA of the CDR3: TGTGCCAGCAGCTTAGTTGAAGGTGGGTCGCCCCAGCATTTT. This chain links TRBV7-6 with TRBJ1-5; D ambiguous. This CDR3 region has 14 residues. The V end lost 1 base, the J end lost 9 bases, and 13 bases lay between the germline ends. Germline V gene lookup returns CDR1 SGHVS and CDR2 FNYEAQ. The variable domain in full, with the rest retrieved from reference TRBV7-6 and TRBJ1-5, is GAGVSQSPRYKVTKRGQDVALRCDPISGHVSLYWYRQALGQGPEFLTYFNYEAQQDKSGLPNDRFSAERPEGSISTLTIQRTEQRDSAMYRCASSLVEGGSPQHFGDGTRLSIL.

This clonotype was counted at least ten times. V gene TRBV4-3 combines with J gene TRBJ2-1; D possibly corresponds to TRBD2 (5 bases). CDR1 and CDR2 (germline): LGHNA, YSLEER. The ends were cut back, 1 base at V and 5 bases at J, with 15 bases in the middle. The CDR3 has 16 amino acids. CDR3 loop: CASSQGHLRADNEQFF. CDR3 in DNA: TGCGCCAGCAGCCAAGGCCACCTTAGAGCGGACAATGAGCAGTTCTTC.

This clonotype came up a few times. V and J are TRBV7-8 and TRBJ2-1; D may be TRBD2 (6 bases). The germline V gene encodes CDR1 SGHVS and CDR2 FQNEAQ. The CDR3 is 14 amino acids. V lost 5 bases and J lost 3, with 11 bases in between. The CDR3 DNA reads as TGTGCCAGCAGCCCTAGCGTTAACTACAATGAGCAGTTCTTC. It encodes CASSPSVNYNEQFF.

V gene TRBV4-1 combines with J gene TRBJ1-2; the D gene is possibly TRBD1 (5 bases). The CDR3 covers 16 residues. Trimming took 1 base from V and 3 from J, leaving 15 bases between them. Germline V gives CDR1 MGHRA, CDR2 YSYEKL. CDR3 region: CASSQARQEGYYGYTF. For the CDR3, the DNA is TGCGCCAGCAGCCAAGCGCGGCAGGAGGGGTACTATGGCTACACCTTC.

This clonotype showed up many times. V gene TRBV20-1 combines with J gene TRBJ2-5; no clear D. Trimming took 2 bases from V and 5 from J, leaving 21 bases between them. Germline V CDR1 and CDR2: DFQATT, SNEGSKA (reference sequence). The CDR3 extends over 16 amino acids. The CDR3: CSARNIGLGRLETQYF. Here the CDR3 DNA reads TGCAGTGCTAGAAATATCGGGTTAGGCCGCCTCGAGACCCAGTACTTC.

This clonotype was observed a handful of times. The CDR3 spells CASSQGLAVYNEQFF. The DNA of the CDR3 is TGCGCCAGCAGCCAGGGGCTAGCGGTTTACAATGAGCAGTTCTTC. The chain uses TRBV4-3 and TRBJ2-1; TRBD2 agrees at 7 bases. V was clipped by 3 bases and J by 4 bases; unmatched bases: 6. The CDR3 loop spans 15 amino acids. Germline V CDR1 and CDR2: LGHNA, YSLEER.

CDR3 amino acids: CATSPPGLAGSYNEQFF. CDR3 bases: TGTGCCACCAGCCCTCCGGGACTAGCGGGATCTTACAATGAGCAGTTCTTC. The chain couples TRBV24-1 to TRBJ2-1, with 13 bases aligning to TRBD2. Germline V gene data show CDR1 as KGHDR and CDR2 as SFDVKD. V lost 7 bases to trimming and J lost 4 bases; unmatched junction nucleotides: 9. This CDR3 comprises 17 residues.

There are a few counts of this clonotype. CDR3 coding DNA: TGTGCCAGCAGTTACTCTGGAGGGGTGCCTGAAGCTTTCTTT. Its translation is CASSYSGGVPEAFF. This chain uses TRBV6-5 with TRBJ1-1; D is possibly TRBD1 (5 bases). The germline V and J ends were trimmed by 0 bases and 6 bases, with 11 bases remaining between them. The CDR3 is 14 residues long. CDR1 and CDR2 from the germline V gene are MNHEY and SVGAGI.

This chain links TRBV5-6 with TRBJ2-7, with 7 bases matching TRBD2. The ends lost 0 bases at V and 0 bases at J; junction bases unmatched: 9. Germline lookup yields CDR1 SGHDT and CDR2 YYEEEE. The CDR3 has 17 amino acids. For the CDR3, the DNA is TGTGCCAGCAGCTTGGGGGTAGCGGGTGATAGCTCCTACGAGCAGTACTTC. Its protein is CASSLGVAGDSSYEQYF.